The source of this T cell receptor beta chain is a study of T cells in localized non-small cell lung cancer (dated by TCRdb to 2020 to 2021). Notes on the research overall: T cell repertoires of 200 to 300 early-stage NSCLC patients were analyzed, with tumors being compared against uninvolved tumor-adjacent lungs. The cohort was made up of around 220 treatment-naive NSCLC patients whose localized lung tumors had been resected. The mean age of the NSCLC patients was just over 65 years, with 120 to 150 men and about a hundred women.

TCR beta CDR3 regions were sequenced from DNA using the immunoSEQ Assay. On the authors' methods: T cell density was computed as TCR beta template counts normalized to usable DNA estimated by amplifying housekeeping genes. The preseqR package was used to estimate richness by extrapolating to 400,000 templates for PBMC samples and to 120,000 templates for tissue samples. Clonality was taken to be one minus Pielou's evenness. To identify tissue-enriched TCRs, differential abundance testing was run on productive amino-acid clonotypes with a minimum total count of 5 and an alpha of 0.1. The Jaccard Index and the Morisita Overlap Index were used to quantify repertoire overlap between compartments. GLIPH grouped TCR beta CDR3s together with public tetramer-defined viral CDR3s, and a viral motif had to include at least three viral sequences and show V-gene enrichment. This immuneACCESS table, as held by TCRdb, lists in-frame sequences with V and J called but not all clones. Of the missing ones, under half trace to an unresolved V gene in checked studies; the others have no known cause. Clone size and V and J calls were adopted from that table, with D and trimming inferred from the DNA. The sample data list around 96,000 clones, and roughly 93% of these were observed just once. The ten largest clones add up to 4.1% of the sample.

Broad study findings and their caveats: Because of the exploratory design, TCR variables were selected using unadjusted p-values without false-discovery rate correction. The highest T cell clonality was observed in uninvolved tumor-adjacent lung, where clonality exceeded that of tumor, suggesting that antigenic responses were more focused in uninvolved tumor-adjacent lung. Higher blood T cell density associated with longer overall survival, while higher adjacent-lung clonality associated with shorter survival. Because multi-region tumor sequencing was not done, intratumor heterogeneity could not be ruled out. A median of about 50 of the top 100 tumor clones turned up in the paired uninvolved adjacent lung, and roughly 28 of those clones also ranked among the top 100 of that same adjacent lung.

Deletion took 3 bases off V and 3 bases off J, with a span of 12 bases between the germline ends. From cysteine to phenylalanine, the CDR3 is 15 amino acids long. The CDR3 DNA has 45 bases and is translated from base 1. The germline V gene supplies CDR1 MGHRA and CDR2 YSYEKL. As regards this clone: Its antigen has not been determined. Within one base of it there is no much larger clone, and no base qualities were kept.

At diagnosis, tumor, uninvolved tumor-adjacent lung and peripheral blood were collected and then preserved as a mix of FFPE and fresh-frozen material. For TCR repertoire profiling, blood samples were analyzed in the form of peripheral blood mononuclear cells. This receptor was obtained from a woman aged 40-70 years with stage II squamous cell lung carcinoma. The V and J segments used are TRBV4-1 and TRBJ1-5, with a weak D call of TRBD1 (5 bases match). The material sequenced was PBMCs, taken before any cancer treatment. The CDR3 reads CASSHLGGDNQPQHF. The nucleotide sequence reads TGCGCCAGCAGCCACTTGGGGGGGGACAATCAGCCCCAGCATTTT.